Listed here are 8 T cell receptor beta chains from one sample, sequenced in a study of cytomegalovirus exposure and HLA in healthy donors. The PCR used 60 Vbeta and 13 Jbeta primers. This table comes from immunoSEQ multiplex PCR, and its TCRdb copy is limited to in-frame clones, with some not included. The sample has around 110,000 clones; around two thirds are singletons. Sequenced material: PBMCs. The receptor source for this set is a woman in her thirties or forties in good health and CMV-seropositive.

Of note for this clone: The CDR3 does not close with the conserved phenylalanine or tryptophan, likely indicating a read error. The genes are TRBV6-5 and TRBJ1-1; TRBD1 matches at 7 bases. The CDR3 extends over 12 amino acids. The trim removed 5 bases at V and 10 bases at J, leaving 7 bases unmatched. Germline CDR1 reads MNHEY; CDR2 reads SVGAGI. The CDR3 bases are TGTGCCAGCAGTACAGGGGCGGGTGGAGCTTTCGTT. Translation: CASSTGAGGAFV.

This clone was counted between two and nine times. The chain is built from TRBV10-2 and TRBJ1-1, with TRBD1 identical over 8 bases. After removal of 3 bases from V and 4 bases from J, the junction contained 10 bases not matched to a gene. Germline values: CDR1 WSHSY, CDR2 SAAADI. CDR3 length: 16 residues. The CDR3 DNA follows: TGCGCCAGCAGTGACCCCGGACAGGGTAAAGGCACTGAAGCTTTCTTT. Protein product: CASSDPGQGKGTEAFF.

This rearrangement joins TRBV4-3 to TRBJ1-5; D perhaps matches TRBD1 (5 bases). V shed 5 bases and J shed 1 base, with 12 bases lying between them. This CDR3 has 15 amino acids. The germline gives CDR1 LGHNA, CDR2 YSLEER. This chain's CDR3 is CASSKGAGSNQPQHF. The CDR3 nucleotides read TGCGCCAGCAGCAAAGGGGCGGGGAGCAATCAGCCCCAGCATTTT.

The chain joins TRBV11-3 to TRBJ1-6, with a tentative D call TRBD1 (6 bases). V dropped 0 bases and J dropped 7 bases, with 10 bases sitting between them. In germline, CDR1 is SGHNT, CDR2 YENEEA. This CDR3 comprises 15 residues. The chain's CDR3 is CASSLDDRPNSPLHF. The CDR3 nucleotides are TGTGCCAGCAGCTTAGATGACAGGCCGAATTCACCCCTCCACTTT.

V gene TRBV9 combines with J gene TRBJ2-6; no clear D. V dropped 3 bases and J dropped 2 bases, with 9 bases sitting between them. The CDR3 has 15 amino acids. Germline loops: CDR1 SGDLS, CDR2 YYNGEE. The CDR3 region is CASSARVAGANVLTF. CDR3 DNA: TGTGCCAGCAGCGCCCGGGTGGCTGGGGCCAACGTCCTGACTTTC.

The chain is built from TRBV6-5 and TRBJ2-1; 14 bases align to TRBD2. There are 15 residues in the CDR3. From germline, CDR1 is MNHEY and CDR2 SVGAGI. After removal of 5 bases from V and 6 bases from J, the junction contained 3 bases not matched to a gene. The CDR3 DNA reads TGTGCCAGCAGTCCCGGACTAGCGGGGGGCAATGAGCAGTTCTTC. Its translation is CASSPGLAGGNEQFF.

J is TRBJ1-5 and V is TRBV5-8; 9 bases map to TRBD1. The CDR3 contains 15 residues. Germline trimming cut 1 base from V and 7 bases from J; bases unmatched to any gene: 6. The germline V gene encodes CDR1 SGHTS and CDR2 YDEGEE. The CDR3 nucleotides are TGTGCCAGCAGCTTGCCCACAGGGGGCCTCCAGCCCCAGCATTTT. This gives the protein CASSLPTGGLQPQHF.

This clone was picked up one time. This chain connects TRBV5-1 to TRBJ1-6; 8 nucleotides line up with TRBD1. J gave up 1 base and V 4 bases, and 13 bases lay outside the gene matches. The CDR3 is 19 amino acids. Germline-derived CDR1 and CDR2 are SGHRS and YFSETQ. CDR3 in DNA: TGCGCCAGCAGCCGATGGTCGACAGGGGACATTTCCTATAATTCACCCCTCCACTTT. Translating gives CASSRWSTGDISYNSPLHF.